Following are 26 T cell receptor beta chains from one sample sequenced in a study of Ad26.COV2.S vaccination and SARS-CoV-2 variants listed by TCRdb under 2021. Library creation used the immunoSEQ multiplex PCR assay. TCRdb limited this immuneACCESS table to in-frame rearrangements with V and J called. A share of clones is missing; checked studies link under half to unresolved V genes, and the rest is unexplained. The sample table shows under 150,000 clones, and 80% to 90% are seen once. The ten top clones hold around 5% of the sample. The time point label here, explained by the study, means: individuals recovered from natural SARS-CoV-2 infection. This specimen was peripheral blood, taken after recovery from COVID-19. The receptor set was obtained from a human donor who had recovered from COVID-19.

CDR3 nucleotides: TGTGCCAGCAGTGAAGGTAGCCAGGGGGTATGGCTTCTGACAGATACGCAGTATTTT. Its protein is CASSEGSQGVWLLTDTQYF. The rearrangement joins TRBV2 to TRBJ2-3; 7 nucleotides align to TRBD1. From germline, CDR1 is SNHLY and CDR2 FYNNEI. V gave up 1 base and J gave up 3 bases; unmatched junction bases: 16. The CDR3 loop spans 19 amino acids.

The chain employs TRBV6-5 and TRBJ2-1; possible D gene TRBD2, 7 bases. Trimming left V 6 bases short and J 12 bases short, with 21 bases between. Germline lookup yields CDR1 MNHEY and CDR2 SVGAGI. There are 14 residues in the CDR3. In DNA form, the CDR3 reads TGTGCCAGCAGAGACCTACTTGGGGGGGCTCGGCAGTTCTTC. Its translation: CASRDLLGGARQFF.

The CDR3 region has the DNA TGCAGCGTTGATTCGACAGGGGTTAACACTGAAGCTTTCTTT. This codes for CSVDSTGVNTEAFF. The chain has TRBV29-1 and TRBJ1-1; 8 bases are a match to TRBD1. CDR1 is SQVTM, CDR2 ANQGSEA, per germline. This CDR3 is built from 14 residues. V dropped 3 bases and J dropped 2; count of bases not matched to a gene: 5.

This chain links TRBV5-4 with TRBJ1-1; 7 bases fit TRBD1. In germline, CDR1 is SGHNT, CDR2 YYREEE (reference sequence). The CDR3 is made up of 14 amino acids. Trimming removed 3 bases from V and 9 bases from J; junction bases left unmatched: 11. DNA of the CDR3: TGTGCCAGCAGCTCCGGCAGACAGGGAGAGAAAGCTTTCTTT. Amino acids: CASSSGRQGEKAFF.

This rearrangement joins TRBV4-3 to TRBJ1-2; D ambiguous. This CDR3 has 13 residues. The V gene lost 0 bases and the J gene lost 6 bases, with 8 bases spanning the gap. The V gene's germline CDR1 is LGHNA and CDR2 YSLEER. This chain's CDR3 is CASSQDLQNGYTF. In DNA, the CDR3 is TGCGCCAGCAGCCAAGATTTACAAAATGGCTACACCTTC.

The rearrangement links TRBV7-8 to TRBJ1-4; D not resolved. There are 17 residues in the CDR3. V shed 5 bases and J shed 0 bases, with 16 bases lying between them. CDR1 SGHVS and CDR2 FQNEAQ come from the germline V gene. CDR3 sequence: CASSHLDGGSTNEKLFF. The DNA for the CDR3 is TGTGCCAGCAGCCACCTGGACGGCGGATCAACTAATGAAAAACTGTTTTTT.

The rearrangement joins TRBV27 to TRBJ2-1; D is unresolved. Trimming left V 5 bases short and J 4 bases short, with 9 bases between. CDR3 length: 13 amino acids. From germline, CDR1 is MNHEY and CDR2 SMNVEV (reference sequence). The CDR3, as DNA: TGTGCCAGCAGTCAGGCGAATTACAATGAGCAGTTCTTC. Amino acid sequence: CASSQANYNEQFF.

This chain joins TRBV29-1 and TRBJ1-1; no firm D call. The CDR3 runs to 10 residues. Germline V CDR1 and CDR2: SQVTM, ANQGSEA. V lost 6 bases to trimming and J lost 8 bases, with 10 bases between them. CDR3 region: CSVVDGEAFF. Here the CDR3 DNA reads TGCAGCGTCGTGGACGGGGAAGCTTTCTTT.

V gene TRBV19 combines with J gene TRBJ2-3; tentative D call: TRBD2 (5 bases). There are 13 residues in the CDR3. The ends were cut back, 5 bases at V and 11 bases at J, with 17 bases in the middle. In germline, CDR1 is LNHDA, CDR2 SQIVND (reference sequence). In DNA form, the CDR3 reads TGTGCCAGTAGTCCCGTTGGACTTCTATTGCAGTATTTT. Translated: CASSPVGLLLQYF.

This chain connects TRBV29-1 to TRBJ2-7; D uncertain. V dropped 4 bases and J dropped 1 base, with 8 bases sitting between them. Germline V CDR1 and CDR2: SQVTM, ANQGSEA. The CDR3 spans 12 residues. The DNA of the CDR3 is TGCAGCGTTGGCAGGAATTCCTACGAGCAGTACTTC. Translating gives CSVGRNSYEQYF.

The chain combines TRBV6-5 with TRBJ2-5; D is unclear. V lost 4 bases and J 0 bases, leaving 6 bases between the germline ends. Per germline, CDR1 MNHEY and CDR2 SVGAGI. The CDR3 has 13 residues. The CDR3 sequence: CASSSRYQETQYF. The CDR3 region has the DNA TGTGCCAGCAGTTCTAGATACCAAGAGACCCAGTACTTC.

V usage is TRBV19 and J usage is TRBJ2-1, with 7 bases lining up with TRBD1. The CDR3 is 15 amino acids. Trimming removed 1 base from V and 2 bases from J; junction bases left unmatched: 2. CDR1 is LNHDA, CDR2 SQIVND, per germline (reference sequence). The CDR3 protein is CASSIAGTAYNEQFF. CDR3 sequence (DNA): TGTGCCAGTAGTATAGCAGGGACAGCCTACAATGAGCAGTTCTTC.

The rearrangement uses TRBV4-3 and TRBJ1-2, with TRBD1 as a possible D gene (6 bases). The CDR3 runs to 18 residues. Trimming cost V 5 bases and J 2 bases, with 24 bases left between them. Germline CDR1 LGHNA, CDR2 YSLEER. The CDR3 loop is CASSVARGRTESNYGYTF. Written as DNA, the CDR3 is TGCGCCAGCAGCGTAGCCCGAGGGAGGACAGAGTCCAACTATGGCTACACCTTC.

The gene calls are TRBV28 and TRBJ2-3; TRBD2 aligns across 9 bases. The CDR3 has 16 residues. Germline CDR1 MDHEN, CDR2 SYDVKM. The V gene end was trimmed by 4 bases and the J gene end by 0 bases; junction bases not matched to a gene: 5. CDR3 sequence reads: CASSSLAGTSTDTQYF. CDR3 in DNA: TGTGCCAGCAGTTCCCTAGCGGGGACTAGCACAGATACGCAGTATTTT.

The J gene is TRBJ2-1, the V gene TRBV7-6; D unresolved. The CDR3 spans 13 residues. Germline V gene data show CDR1 as SGHVS and CDR2 as FNYEAQ. V gave up 1 base and J gave up 7 bases, with 8 bases separating them. The CDR3: CASSLGSVNEQFF. CDR3 bases: TGTGCCAGCAGCTTAGGCTCTGTGAATGAGCAGTTCTTC.

The rearrangement joins TRBV28 to TRBJ1-5; D is perhaps TRBD1 (6 bases). This CDR3 spans 15 amino acids. CDR1 and CDR2 from the germline V gene are MDHEN and SYDVKM. V lost 6 bases, J lost 6 bases, and 18 bases lay in between. CDR3 loop: CASRKARGGLQPQHF. CDR3 DNA: TGTGCCAGCAGAAAAGCCAGGGGTGGCCTTCAGCCCCAGCATTTT.

The chain combines TRBV12-3 or TRBV12-4 with TRBJ1-2, with D possibly being TRBD1 (6 bases). Trimming stripped 7 bases from V and 8 bases from J, with 17 bases between. CDR3 size: 13 residues. The CDR3 nucleotides read TGTGCCAGCAACCTTGGGGGGGCCGGCGGCTACACCTTC. Its translation: CASNLGGAGGYTF.

In its sample, this clone was seen a few times. The genes are TRBV13 and TRBJ1-1; D not certain. From germline, CDR1 is PRHDT and CDR2 FYEKMQ (reference sequence). V gave up 4 bases and J gave up 4 bases, with 19 bases separating them. This CDR3 contains 16 residues. Here the CDR3 DNA reads TGTGCCAGCAGCTCCCAGGTAGTGGGTGGCACCACTGAAGCTTTCTTT. Its translation is CASSSQVVGGTTEAFF.

The chain carries TRBV28 and TRBJ1-5, with unresolved D. Germline assignment: CDR1 MDHEN and CDR2 SYDVKM. There are 11 residues in the CDR3. Trimming removed 7 bases from V and 3 bases from J, with 4 bases in between. This chain's CDR3 is CASTHNQPQHF. Written as DNA, the CDR3 is TGTGCCAGCACCCACAATCAGCCCCAGCATTTT.

The chain joins TRBV7-2 to TRBJ1-1; 7 bases map to TRBD1. The CDR3 sequence is 18 residues long. Trimming cost V 1 base and J 5 bases; bases outside gene matches: 16. Germline V gene data show CDR1 as SGHTA and CDR2 as FQGNSA. CDR3 nucleotide sequence: TGTGCCAGCAGCTTAGTGGTGACAGGGCTGATACGGGGGACTGAAGCTTTCTTT. This encodes CASSLVVTGLIRGTEAFF.

The V call is TRBV5-1, the J call TRBJ2-7, with D perhaps TRBD1 (5 bases). The CDR3 is made up of 13 amino acids. Germline CDR1 SGHRS, CDR2 YFSETQ. V was shortened by 0 bases and J by 2 bases, with 6 bases between the two germline ends. CDR3 loop: CASSLARAYEQYF. CDR3 sequence (DNA): TGCGCCAGCAGCTTGGCCAGGGCCTACGAGCAGTACTTC.

The J gene is TRBJ1-1, the V gene TRBV15, with TRBD1 matching 8 bases. The CDR3 is 17 residues long. V shed 2 bases and J 1 base; nucleotides not matched to a gene: 9. The germline gives CDR1 LNHNV, CDR2 YYDKDF (reference sequence). CDR3 region: CATSRSTGGDPNTEAFF. CDR3 bases: TGTGCCACCAGCAGATCAACAGGGGGAGACCCGAACACTGAAGCTTTCTTT.

The chain couples TRBV28 to TRBJ1-2; D call uncertain. There are 14 residues in the CDR3. CDR1 MDHEN and CDR2 SYDVKM come from the germline V gene. Between the trimmed V and J ends, which lost 3 bases and 3 bases, there was a span of 11 bases. The CDR3 nucleotides read TGTGCCAGCAGTTTTTCAGACTCTTACTATGGCTACACCTTC. Amino acid sequence: CASSFSDSYYGYTF.

This sequence joins TRBV7-9 and TRBJ2-2, with D uncertain. Per germline, CDR1 SEHNR and CDR2 FQNEAQ (reference sequence). CDR3 size: 15 residues. The V gene lost 2 bases and the J gene lost 2 bases, with 9 bases spanning the gap. The CDR3 DNA reads TGTGCCAGCAGCTTATATTCTTCCAACACCGGGGAGCTGTTTTTT. It codes for CASSLYSSNTGELFF.

The V and J genes are TRBV6-2 or TRBV6-3 and TRBJ2-3, with 12 bases matching TRBD2. V shed 4 bases, J shed 4 bases, and the junction held 6 bases outside the gene matches. The CDR3 totals 16 residues. CDR1 is MNHEY and CDR2 is SVGEGT in the germline V gene. As DNA, the CDR3 is TGTGCCAGCAGTTCAACTAGCGGGGGGCCCCCAGATACGCAGTATTTT. Encoded protein: CASSSTSGGPPDTQYF.

The V call is TRBV7-2, the J call TRBJ2-2; D remains unclear. Trimming shortened V by 4 bases and J by 5 bases, and 11 bases separated the two germline ends. The CDR3 has 14 amino acids. CDR1 is SGHTA and CDR2 is FQGNSA in the germline V gene. CDR3 in DNA: TGTGCCAGCAGCTGGCGACTTGAGACCGGGGAGCTGTTTTTT. Protein product: CASSWRLETGELFF.